The entry below describes one T cell receptor beta chain. What it recognizes is unknown. The data belong to a study of naive and memory T cell subsets. Findings of the study overall: Potentially, T cell activation and differentiation skew this RNA-based measurement.

CDR1 is SGHRS, CDR2 YFSETQ, per germline. The V and J ends lost 3 bases and 2 bases respectively, with 12 bases between them. The CDR3 has 14 amino acids. TCR cDNA received a 3' ligated oligonucleotide that carried a UMI. Amplification of ligated cDNA took four PCR rounds with SP2 and nested alpha and beta constant primers. TCRdb redid the calling of the 5' RACE reads with MiXCR, one entry per CDR3 protein. This table has more than 60,000 distinct CDR3 sequences, around 8% appearing once. The gene calls are TRBV5-1 and TRBJ2-7, with D perhaps TRBD1 or TRBD2 (5 bases each). This TCR came from a female donor in good health. DNA for the CDR3: TGCGCCAGCAGCTCGGGGCTGGAGCCCTACGAGCAGTACTTC. It encodes CASSSGLEPYEQYF. Drawing the rest from reference TRBV5-1 and TRBJ2-7, the complete variable domain is KAGVTQTPRYLIKTRGQQVTLSCSPISGHRSVSWYQQTPGQGLQFLFEYFSETQRNKGNFPGRFSGRQFSNSRSEMNVSTLELGDSALYLCASSSGLEPYEQYFGPGTRLTVT.